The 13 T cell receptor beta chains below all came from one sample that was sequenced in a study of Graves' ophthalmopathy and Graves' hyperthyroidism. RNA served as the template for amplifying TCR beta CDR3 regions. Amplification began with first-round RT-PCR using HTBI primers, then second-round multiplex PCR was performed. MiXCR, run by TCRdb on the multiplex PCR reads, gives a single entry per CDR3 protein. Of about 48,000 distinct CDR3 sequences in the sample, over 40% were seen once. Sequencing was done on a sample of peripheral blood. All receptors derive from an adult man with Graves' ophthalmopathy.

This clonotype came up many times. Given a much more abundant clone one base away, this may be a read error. The CDR3 loop reads CASSLNEGADTEAFF. CDR3 DNA sequence: TGTGCCAGCAGCTTGAACGAGGGGGCGGACACTGAAGCTTTCTTT. The chain links TRBV5-4 to TRBJ1-1, with 7 bases lining up with TRBD1. The J segment lost 3 bases and the V segment lost 1 base, leaving 6 bases of the junction unmatched. This CDR3 contains 15 residues. Germline loops: CDR1 SGHNT, CDR2 YYREEE (reference sequence).

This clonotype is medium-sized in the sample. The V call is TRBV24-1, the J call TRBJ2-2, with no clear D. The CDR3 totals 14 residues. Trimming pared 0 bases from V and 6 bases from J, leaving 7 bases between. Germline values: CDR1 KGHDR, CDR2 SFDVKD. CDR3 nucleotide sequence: TGTGCCACCAGTGATTTGAATACAGCCGGGGAGCTGTTTTTT. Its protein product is CATSDLNTAGELFF.

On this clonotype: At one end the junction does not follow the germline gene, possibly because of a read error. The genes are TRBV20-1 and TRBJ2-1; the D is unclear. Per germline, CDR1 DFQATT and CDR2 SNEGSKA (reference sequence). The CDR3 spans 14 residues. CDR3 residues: CNASPGVIYNEQFF. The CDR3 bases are TGCAATGCTAGTCCGGGTGTAATCTACAATGAGCAGTTCTTC.

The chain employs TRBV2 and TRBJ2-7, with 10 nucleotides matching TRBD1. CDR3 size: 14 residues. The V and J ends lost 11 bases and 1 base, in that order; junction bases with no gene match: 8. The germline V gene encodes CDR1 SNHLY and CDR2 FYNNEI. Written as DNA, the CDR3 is TGTGCCGCTACTGGACAGGGGGGGTCCTACGAGCAGTACTTC. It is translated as CAATGQGGSYEQYF.

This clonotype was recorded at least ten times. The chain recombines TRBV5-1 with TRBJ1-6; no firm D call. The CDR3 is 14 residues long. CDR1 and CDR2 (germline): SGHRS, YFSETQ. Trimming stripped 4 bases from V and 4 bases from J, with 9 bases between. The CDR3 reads CASSVDGYNSPLHF. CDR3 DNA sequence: TGCGCCAGCAGCGTGGATGGGTATAATTCACCCCTCCACTTT.

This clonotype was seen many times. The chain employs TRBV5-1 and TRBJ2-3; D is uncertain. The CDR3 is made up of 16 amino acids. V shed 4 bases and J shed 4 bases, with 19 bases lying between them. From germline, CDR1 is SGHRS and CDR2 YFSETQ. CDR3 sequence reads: CASSRTLSEDADTQYF. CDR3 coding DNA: TGCGCCAGCAGCCGCACCTTGAGTGAGGATGCAGATACGCAGTATTTT. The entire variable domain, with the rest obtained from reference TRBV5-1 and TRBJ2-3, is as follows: KAGVTQTPRYLIKTRGQQVTLSCSPISGHRSVSWYQQTPGQGLQFLFEYFSETQRNKGNFPGRFSGRQFSNSRSEMNVSTLELGDSALYLCASSRTLSEDADTQYFGPGTRLTVL.

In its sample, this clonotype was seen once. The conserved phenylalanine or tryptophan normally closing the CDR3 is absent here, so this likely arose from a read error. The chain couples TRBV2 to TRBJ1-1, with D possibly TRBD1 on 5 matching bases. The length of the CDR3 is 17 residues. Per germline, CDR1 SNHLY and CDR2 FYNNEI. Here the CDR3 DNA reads TGTGCCAGCAGTGAAAGGGACCAAGTTCAAGAGACCACTGGAGCTTTCCTT. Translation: CASSERDQVQETTGAFL.

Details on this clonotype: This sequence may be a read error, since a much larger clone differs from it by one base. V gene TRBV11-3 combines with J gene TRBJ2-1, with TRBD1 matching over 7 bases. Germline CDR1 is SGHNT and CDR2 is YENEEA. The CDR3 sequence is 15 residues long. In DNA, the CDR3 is TGTACCAGCAGCTTAGGGGGCTGGGGTAGGCCTGGGCAGTTCTTC. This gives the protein CTSSLGGWGRPGQFF.

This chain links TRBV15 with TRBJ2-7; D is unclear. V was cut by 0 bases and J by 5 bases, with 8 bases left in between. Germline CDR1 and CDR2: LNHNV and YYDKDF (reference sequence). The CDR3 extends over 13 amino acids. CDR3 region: CATSRDRRDEQYF. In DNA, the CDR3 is TGTGCCACCAGCAGAGATCGACGGGACGAGCAGTACTTC.

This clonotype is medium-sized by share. The CDR3 DNA reads TGTGCCACCAGTGCCCCGGACCGCCCCGGGACCATATATTTT. Its translation: CATSAPDRPGTIYF. The chain is built from TRBV24-1 and TRBJ1-3; no definite D call. V was shortened by 5 bases and J by 10 bases, with 17 bases between the two germline ends. The germline gives CDR1 KGHDR, CDR2 SFDVKD. There are 14 residues in the CDR3.

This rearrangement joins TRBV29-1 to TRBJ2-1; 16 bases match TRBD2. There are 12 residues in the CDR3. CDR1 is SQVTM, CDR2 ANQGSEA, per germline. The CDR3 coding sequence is TGCACCGGGACTAGCGGGAGGGGTGAGCAGTTCTTC. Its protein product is CTGTSGRGEQFF.

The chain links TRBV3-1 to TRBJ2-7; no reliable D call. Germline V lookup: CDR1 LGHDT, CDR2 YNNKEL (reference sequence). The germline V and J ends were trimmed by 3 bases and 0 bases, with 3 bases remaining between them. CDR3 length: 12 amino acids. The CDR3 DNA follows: TGTGCCAGCAGCCAGAGCTCCTACGAGCAGTACTTC. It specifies CASSQSSYEQYF.

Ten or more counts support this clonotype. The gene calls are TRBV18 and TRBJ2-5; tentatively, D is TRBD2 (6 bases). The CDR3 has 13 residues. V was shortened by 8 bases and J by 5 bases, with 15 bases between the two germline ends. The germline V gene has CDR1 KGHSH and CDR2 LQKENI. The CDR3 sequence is CASLIAGGETQYF. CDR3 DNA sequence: TGTGCCAGCCTGATAGCCGGAGGGGAGACCCAGTACTTC.